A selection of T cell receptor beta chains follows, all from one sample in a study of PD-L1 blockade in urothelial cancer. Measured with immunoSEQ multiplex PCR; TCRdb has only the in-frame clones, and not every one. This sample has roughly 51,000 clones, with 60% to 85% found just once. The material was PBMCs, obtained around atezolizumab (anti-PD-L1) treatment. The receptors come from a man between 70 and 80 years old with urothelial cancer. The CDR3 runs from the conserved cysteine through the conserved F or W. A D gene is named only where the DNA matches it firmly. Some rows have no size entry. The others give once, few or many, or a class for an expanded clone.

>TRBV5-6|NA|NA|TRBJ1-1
CASSSNEGTEAFF
TGTGCCAGCAGCTCTAATGAGGGCACTGAAGCTTTCTTT
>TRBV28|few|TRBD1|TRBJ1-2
CASSSGQVYGYTF
TGTGCCAGCAGTTCGGGACAGGTGTATGGCTACACCTTC
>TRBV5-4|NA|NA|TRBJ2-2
CASSLASGSNTGELFF
TGTGCCAGCAGCTTGGCCTCGGGGAGTAACACCGGGGAGCTGTTTTTT
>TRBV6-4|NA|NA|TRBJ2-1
CASSDTYNEQFF
TGTGCCAGCAGTGACACTTACAATGAGCAGTTCTTC
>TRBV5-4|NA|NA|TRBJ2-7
CASSLKQGSFELLSYEQYF
TGTGCCAGCAGCCTGAAACAGGGATCCTTCGAGCTCCTCTCCTACGAGCAGTACTTC
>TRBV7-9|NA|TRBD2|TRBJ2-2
CASSFSGSKTGELFF
TGTGCCAGCAGCTTTAGCGGGAGTAAGACCGGGGAGCTGTTTTTT
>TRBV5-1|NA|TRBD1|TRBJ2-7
CASSLPGTGEIEQYF
TGCGCCAGCAGCTTGCCCGGGACAGGGGAAATCGAGCAGTACTTC
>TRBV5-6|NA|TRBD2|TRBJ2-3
CASRQEAGGGFTDTQYF
TGTGCCAGCAGGCAAGAAGCGGGAGGGGGGTTCACAGATACGCAGTATTTT
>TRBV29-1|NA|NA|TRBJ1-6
CSVEGQIDSPLHF
TGCAGCGTTGAAGGGCAGATCGATTCACCCCTCCACTTT
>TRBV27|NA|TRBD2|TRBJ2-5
CASSPRPGLAGGPQETQYF
TGTGCCAGCAGTCCCCGACCGGGACTAGCGGGAGGCCCGCAAGAGACCCAGTACTTC
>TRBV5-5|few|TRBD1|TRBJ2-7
CASSLEGQGFYEQYF
TGTGCCAGCAGCTTGGAAGGACAGGGTTTCTACGAGCAGTACTTC
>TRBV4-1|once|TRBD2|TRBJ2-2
CASSQEWGGANTGELFF
TGCGCCAGCAGCCAAGAATGGGGAGGGGCGAACACCGGGGAGCTGTTTTTT
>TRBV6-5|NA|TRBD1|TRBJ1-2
CASSSYGQGARYGYTF
TGTGCCAGCAGTTCGTACGGACAGGGGGCGCGCTATGGCTACACCTTC
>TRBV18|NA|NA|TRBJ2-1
CASSPMEGGSTNEQFF
TGTGCCAGCTCACCAATGGAGGGTGGGTCCACCAATGAGCAGTTCTTC
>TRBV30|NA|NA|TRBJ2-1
CASEEVGSSYNEQFF
TGTGCCTCCGAGGAGGTGGGCAGCTCCTACAATGAGCAGTTCTTC
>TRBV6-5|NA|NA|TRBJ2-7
CASSYSRSGYEQYF
TGTGCCAGCAGTTACTCGAGAAGCGGATACGAGCAGTACTTC
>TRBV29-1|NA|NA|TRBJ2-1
CSVVKVTAGADVYNEQFF
TGCAGCGTTGTTAAGGTAACGGCGGGGGCCGACGTTTACAATGAGCAGTTCTTC
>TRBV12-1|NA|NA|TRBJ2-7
CASSPSRDRPHEQYF
TGTGCCAGCAGCCCTTCCCGGGACAGGCCCCACGAGCAGTACTTC
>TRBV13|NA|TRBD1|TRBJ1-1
CASSTPTGGVWMNTEAFF
TGTGCCAGCAGCACACCAACAGGGGGCGTTTGGATGAACACTGAAGCTTTCTTT
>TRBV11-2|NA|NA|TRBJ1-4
CASSPEYTTNEKLFF
TGTGCCAGCAGCCCCGAATACACAACTAATGAAAAACTGTTTTTT
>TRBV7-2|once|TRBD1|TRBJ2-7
CASSHGTASYEQYF
TGTGCCAGCAGCCATGGGACAGCCTCCTACGAGCAGTACTTC
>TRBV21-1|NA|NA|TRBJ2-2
CASSKMGGIGTGELFF
TGTGCCAGCAGCAAAATGGGCGGGATAGGTACCGGGGAGCTGTTTTTT
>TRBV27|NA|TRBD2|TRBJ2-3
CASSLHSGGEFSDTQYF
TGTGCCAGCAGTCTACATAGCGGGGGCGAGTTCTCAGATACGCAGTATTTT
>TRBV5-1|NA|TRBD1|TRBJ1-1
CASSLALGQGPEAFF
TGCGCCAGCAGCTTGGCCTTGGGACAGGGCCCTGAAGCTTTCTTT
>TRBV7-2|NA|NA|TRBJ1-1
CASSLDGADNTEAFF
TGTGCCAGCAGCTTGGATGGGGCGGATAACACTGAAGCTTTCTTT
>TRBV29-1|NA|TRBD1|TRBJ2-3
CSVGQAAGTDTQYF
TGCAGCGTGGGACAGGCTGCCGGCACAGATACGCAGTATTTT
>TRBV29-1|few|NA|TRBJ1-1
CSVVVGTRGTEAFF
TGCAGCGTTGTGGTTGGGACAAGGGGGACTGAAGCTTTCTTT
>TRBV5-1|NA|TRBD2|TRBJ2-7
CASSPSGGSYEQYF
TGCGCCAGCAGCCCATCGGGGGGCTCCTACGAGCAGTACTTC
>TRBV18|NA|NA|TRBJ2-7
CASSRITGRSSYEQYF
TGTGCCAGCTCACGAATAACGGGTCGCTCATCCTACGAGCAGTACTTC
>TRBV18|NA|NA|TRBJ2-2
CASSPPERRDTGELFF
TGTGCCAGCTCACCACCGGAGAGGCGGGACACCGGGGAGCTGTTTTTT
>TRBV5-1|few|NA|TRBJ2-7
CASSGGGATSTYEQYF
TGCGCCAGCTCCGGCGGAGGGGCGACATCAACCTACGAGCAGTACTTC
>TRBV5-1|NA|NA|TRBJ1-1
CASSLAVDTEAFF
TGCGCCAGCAGCTTGGCCGTAGACACTGAAGCTTTCTTT
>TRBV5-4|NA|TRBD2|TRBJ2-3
CASSGWTSGNLRGDTQYF
TGTGCCAGCAGCGGGTGGACTAGCGGAAATCTTAGGGGAGATACGCAGTATTTT
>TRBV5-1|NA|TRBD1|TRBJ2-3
CASSPGQGDTDTQYF
TGCGCCAGCAGCCCCGGACAGGGGGACACAGATACGCAGTATTTT
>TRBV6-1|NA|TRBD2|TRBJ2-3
CASSEARLGLAGSGDTQYF
TGTGCCAGCAGTGAAGCACGACTGGGACTAGCGGGATCGGGAGATACGCAGTATTTT